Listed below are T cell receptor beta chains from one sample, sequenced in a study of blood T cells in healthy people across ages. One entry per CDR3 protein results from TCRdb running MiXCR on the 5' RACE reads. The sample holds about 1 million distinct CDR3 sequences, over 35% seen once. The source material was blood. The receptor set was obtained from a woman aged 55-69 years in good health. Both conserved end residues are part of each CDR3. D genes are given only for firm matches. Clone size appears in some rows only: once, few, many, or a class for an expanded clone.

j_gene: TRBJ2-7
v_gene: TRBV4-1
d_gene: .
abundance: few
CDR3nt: TGCGCCAGCAGCCAAGGACCGCGCGAGCAGTACTTC
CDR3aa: CASSQGPREQYF

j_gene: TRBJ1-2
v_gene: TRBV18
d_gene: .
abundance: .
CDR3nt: TGTGCCAGCTCACCACCGAGCCGGGGCTACACCTTC
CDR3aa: CASSPPSRGYTF

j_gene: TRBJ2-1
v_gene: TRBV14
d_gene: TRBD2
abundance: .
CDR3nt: TGTGCCAGCAGCCAAGAGCGGGAGTCTTACAATGAGCAGTTCTTC
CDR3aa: CASSQERESYNEQFF

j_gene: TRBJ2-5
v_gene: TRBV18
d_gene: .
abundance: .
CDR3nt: TGTGCCAGCTCACCACCGTTACAGGGAAGACAAGAGACCCAGTACTTC
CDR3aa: CASSPPLQGRQETQYF

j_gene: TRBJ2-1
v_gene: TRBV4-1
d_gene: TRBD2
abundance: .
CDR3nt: TGCGCCAGCAGCAAGCATGGACTAGCGCCCAATGAGCAGTTCTTC
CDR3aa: CASSKHGLAPNEQFF

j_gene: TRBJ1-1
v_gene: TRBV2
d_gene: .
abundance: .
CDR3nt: TGTGCCAGCGGCAGGGAATCGAACACTGAAGCTTTCTTT
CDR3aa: CASGRESNTEAFF

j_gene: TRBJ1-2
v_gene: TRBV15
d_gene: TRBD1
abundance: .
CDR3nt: TGTGCCACCAGCGCCCAGGGGGGCTATGGCTACACCTTC
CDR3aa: CATSAQGGYGYTF

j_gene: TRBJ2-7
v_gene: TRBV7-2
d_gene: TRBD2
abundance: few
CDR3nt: TGTGCCAGCAGCTTAACTAGCGGCAACCTCGGCTACGAGCAGTACTTC
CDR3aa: CASSLTSGNLGYEQYF

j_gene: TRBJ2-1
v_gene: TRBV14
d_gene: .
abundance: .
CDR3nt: TGTGCCAGCAGCCAAGACTTCTTAGGCGATGAGCAGTTCTTC
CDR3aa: CASSQDFLGDEQFF

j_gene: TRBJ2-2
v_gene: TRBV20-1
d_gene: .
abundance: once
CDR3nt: TGCAGTGCTAGAGATCTGCGGGACAGTGGTACCGGGGAGCTGTTTTTT
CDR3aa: CSARDLRDSGTGELFF

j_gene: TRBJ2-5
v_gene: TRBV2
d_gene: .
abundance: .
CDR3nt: TGTGCCAGCAGTGAGGGAAGTTTAGCCCGGGAGACCCAGTACTTC
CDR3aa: CASSEGSLARETQYF

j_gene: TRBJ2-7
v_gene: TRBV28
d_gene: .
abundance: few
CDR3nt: TGTGCCAGCATCGACAGGTCCTCCTACGAGCAGTACTTC
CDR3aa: CASIDRSSYEQYF

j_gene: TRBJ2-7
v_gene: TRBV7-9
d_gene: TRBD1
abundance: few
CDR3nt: TGTGCCAGCAGCTTCGACCGGGACAGGTCCTACGAGCAGTACTTC
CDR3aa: CASSFDRDRSYEQYF

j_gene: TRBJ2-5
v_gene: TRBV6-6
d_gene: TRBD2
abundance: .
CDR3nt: TGTGCCAGCAGTTACGTGGTTGAGGCGGGAGGGCAAGAGACCCAGTACTTC
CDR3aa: CASSYVVEAGGQETQYF

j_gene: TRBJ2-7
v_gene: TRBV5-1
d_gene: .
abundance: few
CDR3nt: TGCGCCAGCAGCTCTCTAGCCGGCTACGAGCAGTACTTC
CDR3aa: CASSSLAGYEQYF

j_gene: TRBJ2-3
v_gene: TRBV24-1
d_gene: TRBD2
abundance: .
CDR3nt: TGTGGCACCAGTAAAAGCGGGAGTACAGATACGCAGTATTTT
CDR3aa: CGTSKSGSTDTQYF

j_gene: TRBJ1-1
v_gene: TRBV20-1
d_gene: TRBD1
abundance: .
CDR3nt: TGCAGTGCTAGAGCCCGGGGACAGGGTAACACTGAAGCTTTCTTT
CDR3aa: CSARARGQGNTEAFF

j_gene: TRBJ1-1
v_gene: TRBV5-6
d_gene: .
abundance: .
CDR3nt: TGTGCCAGCAGCTTGGGGGCTCGGACTGAAGCTTTCTTT
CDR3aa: CASSLGARTEAFF

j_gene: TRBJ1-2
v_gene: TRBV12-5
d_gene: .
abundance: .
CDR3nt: TGTGCTGGTGGTTTGAATCAGGGCTTAGCCGAGGGCTACACCTTC
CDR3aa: CAGGLNQGLAEGYTF

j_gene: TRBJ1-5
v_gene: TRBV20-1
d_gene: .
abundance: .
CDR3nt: TGCAGTGCTAGAGGGTATAATCAGCCCCAGCATTTT
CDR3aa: CSARGYNQPQHF

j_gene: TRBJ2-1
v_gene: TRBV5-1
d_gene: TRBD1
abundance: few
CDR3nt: TGCGCCAGCAGTTTGACCGGGACAGGGGGCCATGAGCAGTTCTTC
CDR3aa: CASSLTGTGGHEQFF

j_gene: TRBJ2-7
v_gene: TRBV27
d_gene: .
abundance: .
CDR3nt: TGTGCCATCCGTAGGGGCTACGAGCAGTACTTC
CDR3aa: CAIRRGYEQYF

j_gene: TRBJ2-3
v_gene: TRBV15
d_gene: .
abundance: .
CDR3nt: TGTGCCACCAGCAGAGGTGTCACAGATACGCAGTATTTT
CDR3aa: CATSRGVTDTQYF

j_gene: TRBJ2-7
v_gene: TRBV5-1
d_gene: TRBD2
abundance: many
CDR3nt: TGCGCCAGTACGCGCGGGGGCTCCTACGAGCAGTACTTC
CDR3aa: CASTRGGSYEQYF